A single sample gave rise to the 24 T cell receptor beta chains below, sequenced in a study of T cell changes during pregnancy in multiple sclerosis. Data came from immunoSEQ multiplex PCR; TCRdb stores just in-frame clones and leaves some out. The sample lists about 18,000 clones, 86% seen once, with 5.5% to 7.5% in the top ten. The sample consisted of CD8+ T cells from peripheral blood mononuclear cells, taken in the third trimester of pregnancy. Receptor source: a female donor in good health, enrolled as a control in a pregnancy study.

The chain uses TRBV4-2 and TRBJ2-2; possible D gene TRBD1, 5 bases. The V and J ends lost 2 bases and 0 bases respectively, with 16 bases between them. Looked up from germline, CDR1 is LGHNA and CDR2 is YNFKEQ. This CDR3 comprises 18 residues. In nucleotides, the CDR3 is TGTGCCAGCAGCCAATACCCGGTATGGGGCACGAACACCGGGGAGCTGTTTTTT. Translation gives CASSQYPVWGTNTGELFF.

The chain recombines TRBV5-6 with TRBJ2-1; TRBD2 agrees at 11 bases. V shed 3 bases and J 10 bases; nucleotides not matched to a gene: 6. The CDR3 is made up of 14 amino acids. The germline CDR1 and CDR2 sequences are SGHDT and YYEEEE. The CDR3 loop is CASSYLTSGEEQFF. CDR3 nucleotides: TGTGCCAGCAGCTATCTGACTAGCGGGGAAGAGCAGTTCTTC.

CDR3 nucleotides: TGTGCCACCACCGAATTCCCGGGTCCAACTTCCAAAAACATTCAGTACTTC. Its protein product is CATTEFPGPTSKNIQYF. The chain joins TRBV15 to TRBJ2-4; no clear D. Trimming removed 7 bases from V and 2 bases from J, with 21 bases in between. The CDR3 has 17 residues. CDR1 LNHNV and CDR2 YYDKDF come from the germline V gene (reference sequence).

The rearrangement links TRBV4-3 to TRBJ1-5; no definite D call. The V end was cut by 0 bases, the J end by 0 bases, with 15 bases between. CDR3 size: 18 residues. Germline assignment: CDR1 LGHNA and CDR2 YSLEER. CDR3 sequence (DNA): TGCGCCAGCAGCCAAGAGGCAGATACCCTTCTTAGCAATCAGCCCCAGCATTTT. It specifies CASSQEADTLLSNQPQHF.

This clone is a singleton in its sample. The chain couples TRBV7-8 to TRBJ2-1; 8 bases map to TRBD2. With V trimmed by 1 base and J by 3 bases, 2 bases remained unmatched. Germline V gene sequence: CDR1 SGHVS, CDR2 FQNEAQ. This CDR3 comprises 15 residues. The CDR3 spells CASSLVAGGYNEQFF. CDR3 coding DNA: TGTGCCAGCAGCTTAGTTGCGGGGGGCTACAATGAGCAGTTCTTC.

This clone was observed a single time. The chain uses TRBV7-9 and TRBJ1-1, with no clear D. V lost 8 bases, J lost 4 bases, and 8 bases lay in between. The CDR3 totals 11 residues. In germline, CDR1 is SEHNR, CDR2 FQNEAQ (reference sequence). The CDR3 region is CASSSGTEAFF. CDR3 in DNA: TGTGCCAGCTCCAGCGGCACTGAAGCTTTCTTT.

This clone qualifies as medium-sized. This sequence joins TRBV19 and TRBJ2-2; D is uncertain. V lost 0 bases, J lost 1 base, and 12 bases lay in between. This CDR3 comprises 17 residues. Germline CDR1 reads LNHDA; CDR2 reads SQIVND (reference sequence). CDR3 DNA sequence: TGTGCCAGTAGTATAGATCACGGCAGGCTGAACACCGGGGAGCTGTTTTTT. It specifies CASSIDHGRLNTGELFF.

The V gene is TRBV6-1, the J gene TRBJ2-7; 8 bases line up with TRBD1. The germline CDR1 and CDR2 sequences are MNHNS and SASEGT. J lost 4 bases, V lost 4 bases, and 15 bases had no gene match. This CDR3 region has 17 residues. This CDR3 reads CASSVSALTGVVYEQYF. CDR3 DNA sequence: TGTGCCAGCAGTGTTTCCGCGTTGACAGGGGTCGTTTACGAGCAGTACTTC.

The table lists this clone with a few counts. The CDR3, as DNA: TGTGCCAGCAGCTCCGGACACTCAATCTCCTACGAGCAGTACTTC. This codes for CASSSGHSISYEQYF. The chain couples TRBV7-9 to TRBJ2-7; TRBD1 might be the D (5 bases). CDR1 is SEHNR, CDR2 FQNEAQ, per germline (reference sequence). The V gene lost 4 bases and the J gene lost 0 bases, with 13 bases spanning the gap. The CDR3 extends over 15 amino acids.

This chain links TRBV27 with TRBJ1-2, with a weak D call TRBD1 (6 bases). This CDR3 has 14 residues. Trimming pared 5 bases from V and 3 bases from J, leaving 13 bases between. CDR1 and CDR2 (germline): MNHEY, SMNVEV (reference sequence). Written as DNA, the CDR3 is TGTGCCAGCAGTAAGGAAGGGGGGGACTATGGCTACACCTTC. Its translation is CASSKEGGDYGYTF.

The CDR3 coding sequence is TGTGCCAGCAGTTTTGGGACAGGGGGCTACGAGCAGTACTTC. This sequence encodes CASSFGTGGYEQYF. The chain joins TRBV27 to TRBJ2-7; 11 positions agree with TRBD1. V lost 3 bases to trimming and J lost 3 bases; unmatched junction nucleotides: 1. This CDR3 spans 14 amino acids. Germline V lookup: CDR1 MNHEY, CDR2 SMNVEV (reference sequence).

The chain joins TRBV18 to TRBJ2-2, with a tentative D call TRBD2 (5 bases). The V end lost 8 bases, the J end lost 5 bases, and 12 bases lay between the germline ends. CDR1 and CDR2 (germline): KGHSH, LQKENI. This CDR3 has 13 amino acids. The CDR3 DNA sequence: TGTGCCAGCCCGATCCGGGGTACCGGGGAGCTGTTTTTT. Translated, it gives CASPIRGTGELFF.

This clone came up once. The chain carries TRBV6-6 and TRBJ1-2; D ambiguous. Germline CDR1 reads MNHNY; CDR2 reads SVGAGI (reference sequence). V was trimmed by 10 bases and J by 4 bases, leaving 13 bases between them. This CDR3 spans 12 amino acids. The CDR3 DNA sequence: TGTGCCACGGGCGGGGAAGGCTATGGCTACACCTTC. Its translation is CATGGEGYGYTF.

The chain joins TRBV10-1 to TRBJ2-1, with 8 bases that match TRBD2. Looked up from germline, CDR1 is WNHNN and CDR2 is SYGVQD (reference sequence). This CDR3 is built from 16 residues. The ends lost 0 bases at V and 4 bases at J; junction bases unmatched: 5. The CDR3 DNA sequence: TGCGCCAGCAGTGAGTCGGCGGGACTAGTTTACAATGAGCAGTTCTTC. Its translation: CASSESAGLVYNEQFF.

By share, this clone ranks as large. The chain joins TRBV4-2 to TRBJ1-2; 10 nucleotides agree with TRBD1. V trimming: 4 bases; J trimming: 6 bases; junction bases outside the gene matches: 5. Germline CDR1 and CDR2: LGHNA and YNFKEQ. The length of the CDR3 is 14 residues. The CDR3, as DNA: TGTGCCAGCAGCCCGACAGGGGGCCGGGATGGCTACACCTTC. It codes for CASSPTGGRDGYTF.

The V gene is TRBV27, the J gene TRBJ1-5; 11 nucleotides align to TRBD1. The CDR3 totals 18 residues. Germline CDR1 MNHEY, CDR2 SMNVEV (reference sequence). With 6 bases clipped from V and 0 bases from J, the junction kept 10 bases outside the gene matches. The CDR3 region is CASRAGTGGGYSNQPQHF. CDR3 sequence (DNA): TGTGCCAGCAGGGCTGGGACAGGGGGTGGGTATAGCAATCAGCCCCAGCATTTT.

The chain joins TRBV28 to TRBJ1-2, with D uncertain. CDR1 and CDR2 (germline): MDHEN, SYDVKM. The CDR3 is made up of 15 amino acids. Trimming stripped 1 base from V and 2 bases from J, with 11 bases between. The CDR3 bases are TGTGCCAGCAGTTTATTCGCAGCGAGGAACTATGGCTACACCTTC. This gives the protein CASSLFAARNYGYTF.

CDR3 DNA sequence: TGCGCCAGCAGCTTGATGGCGGGCAATGAGCAGTTCTTC. Its translation is CASSLMAGNEQFF. V usage is TRBV5-1 and J usage is TRBJ2-1, with a tentative D call TRBD2 (5 bases). V was trimmed by 1 base and J by 6 bases, leaving 8 bases between them. CDR3 size: 13 residues. Germline V CDR1 and CDR2: SGHRS, YFSETQ.

The chain carries TRBV28 and TRBJ2-4; tentative D call: TRBD1 (5 bases). This CDR3 has 16 amino acids. Trimming pared 3 bases from V and 0 bases from J, leaving 12 bases between. Germline CDR1 and CDR2: MDHEN and SYDVKM. DNA for the CDR3: TGTGCCAGCAGTTTTGACAGTGGCAGAGCCAAAAACATTCAGTACTTC. It encodes CASSFDSGRAKNIQYF.

This clone occurred once. The rearrangement joins TRBV7-3 to TRBJ2-3; 14 bases align to TRBD2. The CDR3 consists of 16 residues. The ends lost 7 bases at V and 6 bases at J; junction bases unmatched: 9. CDR1 is SGHTA and CDR2 is FQGTGA in the germline V gene. The CDR3 region has the DNA TGTGCCAGCATCCTAAGGGGACTAGCGGGGGCGGATACGCAGTATTTT. It yields the protein CASILRGLAGADTQYF. The complete variable domain, with remaining parts taken from reference TRBV7-3 and TRBJ2-3, reads GAGVSQTPSNKVTEKGKYVELRCDPISGHTALYWYRQSLGQGPEFLIYFQGTGAADDSGLPNDRFFAVRPEGSVSTLKIQRTERGDSAVYLCASILRGLAGADTQYFGPGTRLTVL.

The rearrangement joins TRBV27 to TRBJ2-3; no clear D. Between the trimmed V and J ends, which lost 2 bases and 3 bases, there was a span of 6 bases. The CDR3 contains 13 residues. The germline V gene has CDR1 MNHEY and CDR2 SMNVEV (reference sequence). The CDR3 reads CASSLSWTDTQYF. The CDR3 nucleotides are TGTGCCAGCAGTTTAAGCTGGACAGATACGCAGTATTTT.

The V gene is TRBV7-2, the J gene TRBJ2-7; TRBD1 is a possible D gene (6 bases). Germline V lookup: CDR1 SGHTA, CDR2 FQGNSA. The CDR3 is 13 residues long. V was shortened by 3 bases and J by 3 bases, with 9 bases between the two germline ends. CDR3 region: CASSLGHRYEQYF. Written as DNA, the CDR3 is TGTGCCAGCAGCTTGGGACACCGCTACGAGCAGTACTTC. The full variable domain, with the rest looked up from reference TRBV7-2 and TRBJ2-7, is GAGVSQSPSNKVTEKGKDVELRCDPISGHTALYWYRQSLGQGLEFLIYFQGNSAPDKSGLPSDRFSAERTGGSVSTLTIQRTQQEDSAVYLCASSLGHRYEQYFGPGTRLTVT.

The chain combines TRBV5-1 with TRBJ2-1, with 7 bases matching TRBD2. Germline V gene lookup returns CDR1 SGHRS and CDR2 YFSETQ. After removal of 1 base from V and 2 bases from J, the junction contained 3 bases not matched to a gene. This CDR3 comprises 15 residues. In DNA form, the CDR3 reads TGCGCCAGCAGCTTGAGACTAGCTCCCTACAATGAGCAGTTCTTC. Its translation: CASSLRLAPYNEQFF.

The chain carries TRBV28 and TRBJ1-4; 8 bases map to TRBD1. This CDR3 has 15 residues. Germline V gene data show CDR1 as MDHEN and CDR2 as SYDVKM. Losses at the gene ends were 5 bases for V and 3 bases for J; bases not matched to a gene: 5. The CDR3 coding sequence is TGTGCCAGCAGTGACAGGGGATTTTCTAATGAAAAACTGTTTTTT. Its translation: CASSDRGFSNEKLFF. Full variable domain (rest looked up from reference TRBV28 and TRBJ1-4): DVKVTQSSRYLVKRTGEKVFLECVQDMDHENMFWYRQDPGLGLRLIYFSYDVKMKEKGDIPEGYSVSREKKERFSLILESASTNQTSMYLCASSDRGFSNEKLFFGSGTQLSVL.